Listed below are T cell receptor beta chains from one sample, sequenced in a study of blood T cell repertoires in COVID-19. Measured with immunoSEQ multiplex PCR; TCRdb has only the in-frame clones, and not every one. This sample has about 210,000 clones; around 81% occur once, and the top ten carry 8% to 9.5%. Sequencing input: PBMCs or T cells enriched from blood (not recorded which). The receptors stem from a woman between 45 and 60 years old with acute COVID-19. Both conserved end residues are part of each CDR3. D genes are given only for firm matches. Size values are once, few and many counts, or a class for expanded clones, and some rows have none.

d_call j_call v_call clone_size cdr3_nt cdr3_aa
TRBD2 TRBJ2-2 TRBV7-3 few TGTGCCAGCAGCCATGGACTAGCGGGGAACACCGGGGAGCTGTTTTTT CASSHGLAGNTGELFF
NA TRBJ1-4 TRBV7-2 NA TGTGCCAGCAGCTTACAGGGTAGTTCTAATGAAAAACTGTTTTTT CASSLQGSSNEKLFF
NA TRBJ2-7 TRBV11-2 NA TGTGCCAGCAGCTTAAGTATCGTCCCCTTAGATTACGAGCAGTACTTC CASSLSIVPLDYEQYF
NA TRBJ2-1 TRBV13 NA TGTGCCAGCAGCTTAGGTCCTTTATCCGATGAGCAGTTCTTC CASSLGPLSDEQFF
NA TRBJ1-5 TRBV9 NA TGTGCCAGCCCCCCCCCACCTCAGGTCTATAGCAATCAGCCCCAGCATTTT CASPPPPQVYSNQPQHF
NA TRBJ1-1 TRBV10-3 few TGTGCCATCAGTGAGGCAGGGTCGGACACTGAAGCTTTCTTT CAISEAGSDTEAFF
TRBD2 TRBJ2-1 TRBV7-9 NA TGTGCCAGCAGCTTAGGCGGGGGATACCGGGAATACCGATACAATGAGCAGTTCTTC CASSLGGGYREYRYNEQFF
TRBD2 TRBJ2-7 TRBV19 NA TGTGCCAGTAGTCTCAGACTAGCGGGGAGCCCGCCCTACGAGCAGTACTTC CASSLRLAGSPPYEQYF
NA TRBJ2-7 TRBV18 NA TGTGCCAGCTCACCAAACAGAGACGAGCAGTACTTC CASSPNRDEQYF
TRBD2 TRBJ2-3 TRBV27 NA TGTGCCAGCAGTCGTGTACTAGCGGGGGGCACAGATACGCAGTATTTT CASSRVLAGGTDTQYF
TRBD2 TRBJ2-7 TRBV6-5 NA TGTGCCAGCAGTTACTCGGGACTAGCGGGAGCAGCGCAGTACTTC CASSYSGLAGAAQYF
TRBD2 TRBJ2-1 TRBV25-1 NA TGTGCCAGCAGCACCCTAGCGGGAGGGCTGCGAGAGCAGTTCTTC CASSTLAGGLREQFF
NA TRBJ2-3 TRBV5-6 NA TGTGCCAGCAGCCAGGGAGGTGCTAGAGTGAGCACAGATACGCAGTATTTT CASSQGGARVSTDTQYF
NA TRBJ1-6 TRBV4-3 NA TGCGCCAGCAGCCAACAGGGAATGGGATCACCCCTCCACTTT CASSQQGMGSPLHF
NA TRBJ1-2 TRBV4-2 NA TGTGCCAGCAGCCAGGGTGGACAGAAAGTCTATGGCTACACCTTC CASSQGGQKVYGYTF
TRBD2 TRBJ2-3 TRBV7-2 NA TGTGCCAGCAGCTGGACTAGCGGGGCCTCAGATACGCAGTATTTT CASSWTSGASDTQYF
NA TRBJ2-2 TRBV19 NA TGTGCCAGTCGGGGTTCACTGACCGGGGAGCTGTTTTTT CASRGSLTGELFF
TRBD2 TRBJ2-1 TRBV7-7 NA TGTGCTAGCAGCATGCGACTAGCGGGGGGGAGAAATGAGCAGTTCTTC CASSMRLAGGRNEQFF
NA TRBJ2-7 TRBV2 NA TGTGCCAGCAGAGGACAGCTCAGCTCCTACGAGCAGTACTTC CASRGQLSSYEQYF
NA TRBJ2-1 TRBV5-1 NA TGCGCCAGCAGCAGCTTGGAGGTGGCGGGATCGGGTGAGCAGTTCTTC CASSSLEVAGSGEQFF
TRBD1 TRBJ2-4 TRBV6-5 NA TGTGCCAGCAGCTTGACAGGGGATGGGAGCATTCAGTACTTC CASSLTGDGSIQYF
TRBD2 TRBJ2-3 TRBV20-1 once TGCAGTGCTAGTCCGACCCTCGGCACTAGCGGGAGGGTTGTGGGTAAGGGTACGCAGTATTTT CSASPTLGTSGRVVGKGTQYF
TRBD2 TRBJ2-1 TRBV6-2/TRBV6-3 NA TGTGCCAGCAGTTCGGGACTAGCGGAAACCAATGAGCAGTTCTTC CASSSGLAETNEQFF
NA TRBJ2-5 TRBV5-6 NA TGTGCCAGCAGCTTGACTCGGGATGGGGTCGGCCAAGAGACCCAGTACTTC CASSLTRDGVGQETQYF
NA TRBJ2-4 TRBV28 NA TGTGCCAGCCTCGACAGCGGGCGTGCCAAAAACATTCAGTACTTC CASLDSGRAKNIQYF
NA TRBJ1-6 TRBV5-6 NA TGTGCCAGCAGCTTGATACAGGGACGGTGGTCACCCCTCCACTTT CASSLIQGRWSPLHF
NA TRBJ2-7 TRBV6-5 NA TGTGCCAGCAGTTCTAGGAAGGACGAGCAGTACTTC CASSSRKDEQYF
NA TRBJ1-3 TRBV7-9 NA TGTGCCAGCAGTTTACAGGGTCTGGGAAACACCATATATTTT CASSLQGLGNTIYF
NA TRBJ1-2 TRBV20-1 NA TGCAGTGCTAGTGGGGGCAGCTATGGCTACACCTTC CSASGGSYGYTF
TRBD1 TRBJ1-2 TRBV11-2 NA TGTGCCAGCAGCTCGGACAGGGGGCCCGGCTACACCTTC CASSSDRGPGYTF
NA TRBJ1-2 TRBV5-4 NA TGTGCCAGCAGCTTAAACAGGGACTATGGCTACACCTTC CASSLNRDYGYTF
TRBD1 TRBJ1-2 TRBV12-3/TRBV12-4 NA TGTGCCAGCAGTTTAGGGGGACAGGGCTACACCTTC CASSLGGQGYTF
NA TRBJ2-7 TRBV3-1/TRBV3-2 few TGTGCCAGCAGCCAAGTTATTAACGAGCAGTACTTC CASSQVINEQYF
TRBD2 TRBJ2-1 TRBV11-1 few TGTGCCAGCAGCTTAGAGGGCGGGAGGACCATTAAGCAGTTCTTC CASSLEGGRTIKQFF
TRBD1 TRBJ2-7 TRBV7-2 once TGTGCCAGCAGCTTAGCACAGGGGGTTACCTACGAGCAGTACTTC CASSLAQGVTYEQYF
NA TRBJ1-1 TRBV5-4 NA TGTGCCAGCAGCTTGGTAGTGAACACTGAAGCTTTCTTT CASSLVVNTEAFF